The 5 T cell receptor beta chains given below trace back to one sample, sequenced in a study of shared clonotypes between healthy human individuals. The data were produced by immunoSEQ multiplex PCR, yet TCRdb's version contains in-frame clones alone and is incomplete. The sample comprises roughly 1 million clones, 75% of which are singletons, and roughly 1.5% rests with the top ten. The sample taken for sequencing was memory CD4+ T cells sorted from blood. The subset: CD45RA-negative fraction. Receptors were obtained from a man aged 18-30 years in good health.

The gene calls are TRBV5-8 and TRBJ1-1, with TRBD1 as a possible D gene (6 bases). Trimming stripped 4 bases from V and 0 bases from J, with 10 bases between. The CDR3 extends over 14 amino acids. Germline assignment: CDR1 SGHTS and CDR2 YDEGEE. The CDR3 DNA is TGTGCCAGCAGCCTAACAGGGATGAACACTGAAGCTTTCTTT. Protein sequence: CASSLTGMNTEAFF.

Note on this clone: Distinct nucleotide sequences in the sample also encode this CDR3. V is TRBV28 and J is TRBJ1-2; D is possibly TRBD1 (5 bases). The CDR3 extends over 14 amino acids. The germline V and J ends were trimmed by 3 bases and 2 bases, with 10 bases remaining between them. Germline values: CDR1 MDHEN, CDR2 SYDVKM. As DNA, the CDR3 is TGTGCCAGCAGTTTGGGCCAGGGCAACTATGGCTACACCTTC. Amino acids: CASSLGQGNYGYTF.

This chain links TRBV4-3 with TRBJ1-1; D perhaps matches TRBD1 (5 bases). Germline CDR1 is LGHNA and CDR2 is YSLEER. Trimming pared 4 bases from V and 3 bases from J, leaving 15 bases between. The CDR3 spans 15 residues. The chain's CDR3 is CASSPSTGYHTEAFF. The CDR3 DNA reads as TGCGCCAGCAGCCCTAGTACAGGTTACCACACTGAAGCTTTCTTT.

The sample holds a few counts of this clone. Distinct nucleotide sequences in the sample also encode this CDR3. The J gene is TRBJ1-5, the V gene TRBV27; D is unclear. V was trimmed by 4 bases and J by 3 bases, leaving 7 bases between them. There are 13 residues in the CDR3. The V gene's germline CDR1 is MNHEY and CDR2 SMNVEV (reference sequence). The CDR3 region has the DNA TGTGCCAGCAGTTCCTTGCCCAATCAGCCCCAGCATTTT. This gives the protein CASSSLPNQPQHF.

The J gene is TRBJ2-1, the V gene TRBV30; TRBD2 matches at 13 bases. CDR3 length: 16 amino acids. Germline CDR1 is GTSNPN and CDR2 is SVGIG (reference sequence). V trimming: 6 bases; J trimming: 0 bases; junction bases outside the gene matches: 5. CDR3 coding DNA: TGTGCCTGTGGGACTAGCGGGATTAGCTCCTACAATGAGCAGTTCTTC. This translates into CACGTSGISSYNEQFF.